These 28 T cell receptor beta chains came from one sample sequenced in a study of CD8 T cells in Susac syndrome. RNA in amounts of about 0.5 to 1 ug was reverse transcribed with random hexamers. Via MiXCR, TCRdb re-called the immunoSEQ multiplex PCR reads, giving one row per CDR3 protein. The data hold approximately 230,000 distinct CDR3 sequences, with just over 90% observed a single time. The sequencing input was CD4+ T cells from PBMCs. The source of these receptors is a human donor with multiple sclerosis.

The genes are TRBV27 and TRBJ1-1; D possibly corresponds to TRBD1 (5 bases). Germline V lookup: CDR1 MNHEY, CDR2 SMNVEV (reference sequence). The ends were cut back, 3 bases at V and 2 bases at J, with 13 bases in the middle. The CDR3 loop spans 15 amino acids. The CDR3 DNA reads TGTGCCAGCAGTTTTACCCGGGACTTCAACACTGAAGCTTTCTTT. Encoded protein: CASSFTRDFNTEAFF.

This clonotype appeared a single time. The genes are TRBV7-9 and TRBJ2-5; 8 bases are shared with TRBD2. The J segment lost 2 bases and the V segment lost 3 bases, leaving 5 bases of the junction unmatched. Looked up from germline, CDR1 is SEHNR and CDR2 is FQNEAQ (reference sequence). The CDR3 length is 15 residues. CDR3 amino acids: CASSFRGGQQETQYF. Written as DNA, the CDR3 is TGTGCCAGCAGCTTTCGGGGGGGCCAGCAAGAGACCCAGTACTTC.

The rearrangement uses TRBV20-1 and TRBJ2-5, with a weak D call TRBD2 (6 bases). CDR3 length: 15 amino acids. V lost 3 bases and J lost 4, with 18 bases in between. CDR1 is DFQATT, CDR2 SNEGSKA, per germline (reference sequence). CDR3 bases: TGCAGTGCTAGGGATCCCCCGGGAGTTGTAGAGACCCAGTACTTC. This encodes CSARDPPGVVETQYF.

This clonotype was detected only once. The chain carries TRBV2 and TRBJ2-5; D call uncertain. V lost 5 bases and J 5 bases, leaving 12 bases between the germline ends. The CDR3 contains 13 residues. Looked up from germline, CDR1 is SNHLY and CDR2 is FYNNEI. The CDR3 here is CASSITRTETQYF. CDR3 bases: TGTGCCAGCAGTATAACAAGGACGGAGACCCAGTACTTC. Based on the CDR3 plus reference TRBV2 and TRBJ2-5, the full variable domain is EPEVTQTPSHQVTQMGQEVILRCVPISNHLYFYWYRQILGQKVEFLVSFYNNEISEKSEIFDDQFSVERPDGSNFTLKIRSTKLEDSAMYFCASSITRTETQYFGPGTRLLVL.

V and J are TRBV19 and TRBJ2-1, with unresolved D. Trimming cost V 2 bases and J 9 bases, with 11 bases left between them. The CDR3 is 13 residues long. CDR1 LNHDA and CDR2 SQIVND come from the germline V gene (reference sequence). In nucleotides, the CDR3 is TGTGCCAGTAGTATAACGCCCAGCAGTGAGCAGTTCTTC. Protein: CASSITPSSEQFF.

In this sample, this clonotype turned up once. This chain links TRBV28 with TRBJ2-2; D is unclear. The CDR3 loop spans 14 amino acids. V lost 4 bases and J 9 bases, leaving 15 bases between the germline ends. Per the germline V gene, CDR1 is MDHEN and CDR2 is SYDVKM. CDR3 amino acids: CASSWVNTARELFF. The CDR3 DNA is TGTGCCAGCAGTTGGGTAAACACGGCGAGGGAGCTGTTTTTT.

The V call is TRBV7-3, the J call TRBJ1-5; D may be TRBD1 (6 bases). Looked up from germline, CDR1 is SGHTA and CDR2 is FQGTGA. V was clipped by 4 bases and J by 8 bases, with 15 bases between them. This CDR3 contains 14 residues. CDR3 DNA sequence: TGTGCCAGCAGCTGGGGGGGGGCGGAGGAGCCCCAGCATTTT. It specifies CASSWGGAEEPQHF.

The chain recombines TRBV7-9 with TRBJ2-7; 12 nucleotides agree with TRBD2. The CDR3 covers 14 residues. V shed 5 bases and J 6 bases; nucleotides not matched to a gene: 5. The germline V gene has CDR1 SEHNR and CDR2 FQNEAQ (reference sequence). DNA for the CDR3: TGTGCCAGCAGCCCTAGCGGGAGGGTTTCCGAGCAGTACGTC. Its translation: CASSPSGRVSEQYV.

The V gene is TRBV6-1, the J gene TRBJ2-3; 10 nucleotides agree with TRBD2. The CDR3 loop spans 15 amino acids. Germline values: CDR1 MNHNS, CDR2 SASEGT. J lost 2 bases, V lost 4 bases, and 3 bases had no gene match. The CDR3 DNA follows: TGTGCCAGCAGTGGGACTAGCGGCCACACAGATACGCAGTATTTT. Its translation is CASSGTSGHTDTQYF.

V and J are TRBV12-3 or TRBV12-4 and TRBJ1-5, with TRBD1 identical over 7 bases. V lost 5 bases and J lost 0; bases outside the gene matches: 7. The CDR3 has 16 residues. CDR3 loop: CASSPDRAPSNQPQHF. The CDR3 bases are TGTGCCAGCAGTCCAGACAGGGCCCCTAGCAATCAGCCCCAGCATTTT.

J is TRBJ1-4 and V is TRBV24-1; perhaps TRBD1 as D (6 bases). The CDR3 has 14 amino acids. Deletions cut 1 base from V and 7 bases from J, with 9 bases between. Looked up from germline, CDR1 is KGHDR and CDR2 is SFDVKD. The CDR3 DNA is TGTGCCACCAGTGATTTCGGGGGGCGTGAAAAACTGTTTTTT. Its translation is CATSDFGGREKLFF.

The chain is built from TRBV4-2 and TRBJ2-5; weak D call: TRBD2 (6 bases). CDR3 length equals 12 residues. The germline V and J ends were trimmed by 1 base and 7 bases, with 7 bases remaining between them. Germline lookup yields CDR1 LGHNA and CDR2 YNFKEQ. DNA of the CDR3: TGTGCCAGCAGCCAAGCCGGGGGGACCCAGTACTTC. Protein: CASSQAGGTQYF.

This chain links TRBV28 with TRBJ1-1; TRBD1 matches 7 bases. The CDR3 has 15 residues. V lost 0 bases and J lost 6; bases outside the gene matches: 7. Germline assignment: CDR1 MDHEN and CDR2 SYDVKM. The CDR3 sequence is CASSLWATGLPEAFF. The CDR3, as DNA: TGTGCCAGCAGTTTATGGGCGACAGGGCTCCCTGAAGCTTTCTTT.

The V call is TRBV7-6, the J call TRBJ2-2; the D gene is possibly TRBD1 (5 bases). The CDR3 is 16 residues long. The germline V gene has CDR1 SGHVS and CDR2 FNYEAQ. Trimming left V 0 bases short and J 3 bases short, with 11 bases between. Here the CDR3 DNA reads TGTGCCAGCAGCTTAGCGCGCAGGGCGTACACCGGGGAGCTGTTTTTT. As protein: CASSLARRAYTGELFF. The variable domain in full, completed from reference TRBV7-6 and TRBJ2-2, reads GAGVSQSPRYKVTKRGQDVALRCDPISGHVSLYWYRQALGQGPEFLTYFNYEAQQDKSGLPNDRFSAERPEGSISTLTIQRTEQRDSAMYRCASSLARRAYTGELFFGEGSRLTVL.

This sequence joins TRBV4-1 and TRBJ2-3, with D tentatively TRBD1 (5 bases). V was trimmed by 6 bases and J by 0 bases, leaving 13 bases between them. The CDR3 sequence is 15 residues long. The germline V gene encodes CDR1 MGHRA and CDR2 YSYEKL. The chain's CDR3 is CASSLDRPSTDTQYF. DNA of the CDR3: TGCGCCAGCAGTCTCGACAGACCTAGCACAGATACGCAGTATTTT.

CDR3 nucleotides: TGTGCCAGCTCACCATCCGGAGGGGGCGACATCTACGAGCAGTACTTC. This gives the protein CASSPSGGGDIYEQYF. The chain employs TRBV18 and TRBJ2-7, with D possibly TRBD1 on 7 matching bases. There are 16 residues in the CDR3. Germline-derived CDR1 and CDR2 are KGHSH and LQKENI. With 2 bases removed from V and 3 bases from J, the gap between germline ends came to 17 bases.

The chain combines TRBV7-9 with TRBJ1-4, with D hard to call. The CDR3 length is 14 residues. Germline V gene sequence: CDR1 SEHNR, CDR2 FQNEAQ (reference sequence). The V end was cut by 4 bases, the J end by 5 bases, with 11 bases between. The CDR3 nucleotides read TGTGCCAGCAGCTCCGGCCCCGAGAATGAAAAACTGTTTTTT. It encodes CASSSGPENEKLFF.

This chain uses TRBV30 with TRBJ1-1; D remains unclear. Trimming took 3 bases from V and 1 from J, leaving 6 bases between them. CDR3 length equals 12 residues. Germline CDR1 reads GTSNPN; CDR2 reads SVGIG (reference sequence). CDR3 nucleotides: TGTGCCTGGAGCGAAGAGAACACTGAAGCTTTCTTT. Its translation: CAWSEENTEAFF.

The V and J genes are TRBV27 and TRBJ1-6; TRBD1 matches at 7 bases. The V gene's germline CDR1 is MNHEY and CDR2 SMNVEV (reference sequence). V shed 6 bases, J shed 6 bases, and the junction held 14 bases outside the gene matches. This CDR3 spans 17 amino acids. The CDR3: CASSRTKNRGLNSPLHF. The CDR3 region has the DNA TGTGCCAGCAGCCGAACAAAAAACAGGGGACTTAATTCACCCCTCCACTTT.

Only one count was recorded for this clonotype. V usage is TRBV7-9 and J usage is TRBJ1-2, with D unclear. The ends were cut back, 2 bases at V and 1 base at J, with 14 bases in the middle. The CDR3 runs 16 residues. The germline CDR1 and CDR2 sequences are SEHNR and FQNEAQ (reference sequence). The chain's CDR3 is CASSLSTPVLNYGYTF. CDR3 sequence (DNA): TGTGCCAGCAGCTTAAGTACGCCGGTACTTAACTATGGCTACACCTTC.

In this sample, this clonotype turned up once. V is TRBV2 and J is TRBJ2-5; 9 nucleotides align to TRBD1. Unmatched junction bases numbered 6, after V lost 8 bases and J lost 5 bases. The CDR3 is 13 residues long. Germline CDR1 is SNHLY and CDR2 is FYNNEI. The CDR3 DNA sequence: TGTGCCAGCGGACAGGGGAGTTTTGAGACCCAGTACTTC. Amino acid sequence: CASGQGSFETQYF.

CDR3 nucleotide sequence: TGTGCCAGTAGTATCGGTACAGGGGTTGAAAAACTGTTTTTT. This gives the protein CASSIGTGVEKLFF. This chain links TRBV19 with TRBJ1-4; 7 nucleotides line up with TRBD1. The CDR3 has 14 amino acids. V lost 3 bases and J lost 7; bases outside the gene matches: 5. Germline V gene lookup returns CDR1 LNHDA and CDR2 SQIVND (reference sequence).

CDR3 residues: CASTYRGYNEQFF. The CDR3 coding sequence is TGTGCCAGCACCTACAGGGGCTACAATGAGCAGTTCTTC. The chain recombines TRBV3-1 with TRBJ2-1, with 7 bases matching TRBD1. There are 13 residues in the CDR3. V gave up 7 bases and J gave up 3 bases; unmatched junction bases: 3. Germline lookup yields CDR1 LGHDT and CDR2 YNNKEL (reference sequence).

The rearrangement links TRBV9 to TRBJ2-6, with unresolved D. The CDR3 contains 16 residues. Between the trimmed V and J ends, which lost 4 bases and 0 bases, there was a span of 11 bases. Germline lookup yields CDR1 SGDLS and CDR2 YYNGEE. The DNA of the CDR3 is TGTGCCAGCAGCTTCACAGCCACCTCTGGGGCCAACGTCCTGACTTTC. It encodes CASSFTATSGANVLTF.

The chain joins TRBV19 to TRBJ1-4; 8 bases are shared with TRBD1. CDR1 is LNHDA, CDR2 SQIVND, per germline (reference sequence). CDR3 length: 15 residues. Germline trimming cut 5 bases from V and 7 bases from J; bases unmatched to any gene: 9. In DNA form, the CDR3 reads TGTGCCAGTAGTGCGCCGTGGGACAGGTCTGAAAAACTGTTTTTT. Translation gives CASSAPWDRSEKLFF.

V gene TRBV10-3 combines with J gene TRBJ2-5, with 7 bases matching TRBD2. The CDR3 length is 14 residues. Germline V gene lookup returns CDR1 ENHRY and CDR2 SYGVKD. The J segment lost 5 bases and the V segment lost 4 bases, leaving 7 bases of the junction unmatched. The CDR3 sequence is CAISGGREVETQYF. CDR3 bases: TGTGCCATCAGTGGAGGACGGGAGGTGGAGACCCAGTACTTC.

This clonotype was detected only once. CDR3 region: CASSLTVRGTQYF. The CDR3 DNA is TGTGCCAGCAGTCTGACTGTCAGGGGGACCCAGTACTTC. V and J are TRBV27 and TRBJ2-5; possible D gene TRBD1, 6 bases. CDR1 is MNHEY and CDR2 is SMNVEV in the germline V gene (reference sequence). The CDR3 totals 13 residues. Trimming removed 5 bases from V and 7 bases from J, with 14 bases in between.

CDR3 amino acids: CASDLSSGANVLTF. The DNA for the CDR3 is TGTGCCAGCGACCTATCCTCTGGGGCCAACGTCCTGACTTTC. The chain couples TRBV3-1 to TRBJ2-6; D is unclear. The CDR3 is 14 residues long. Trimming shortened V by 8 bases and J by 0 bases, and 8 bases separated the two germline ends. Germline values: CDR1 LGHDT, CDR2 YNNKEL (reference sequence).